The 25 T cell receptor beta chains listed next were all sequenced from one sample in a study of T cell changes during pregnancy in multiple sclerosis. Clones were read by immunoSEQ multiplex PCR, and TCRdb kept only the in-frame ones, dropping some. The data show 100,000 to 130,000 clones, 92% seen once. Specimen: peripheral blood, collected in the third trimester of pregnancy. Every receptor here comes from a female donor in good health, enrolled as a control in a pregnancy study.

In DNA, the CDR3 is TGCGCCAGCAGCCAAGATCCAGCGGGTTCCTATAATTCACCCCTCCACTTT. As protein: CASSQDPAGSYNSPLHF. The V and J genes are TRBV4-3 and TRBJ1-6; D gene uncertain. Germline V lookup: CDR1 LGHNA, CDR2 YSLEER. Trimming removed 0 bases at V and 1 base at J, with 10 bases between. The CDR3 sequence is 17 residues long.

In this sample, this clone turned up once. The CDR3 is CASGAFGNTIYF. The DNA for the CDR3 is TGTGCCAGCGGGGCTTTTGGAAACACCATATATTTT. V and J are TRBV14 and TRBJ1-3; tentatively, D is TRBD1 (5 bases). Trimming took 8 bases from V and 3 from J, leaving 8 bases between them. CDR1 and CDR2 from the germline V gene are SGHDN and FVKESK. The CDR3 is made up of 12 amino acids.

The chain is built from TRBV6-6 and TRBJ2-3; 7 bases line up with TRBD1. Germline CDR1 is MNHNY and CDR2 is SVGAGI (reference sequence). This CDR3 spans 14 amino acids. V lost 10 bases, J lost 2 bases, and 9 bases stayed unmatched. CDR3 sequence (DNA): TGTGCCATTGCTTCAGGGGGATTCACAGATACGCAGTATTTT. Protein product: CAIASGGFTDTQYF.

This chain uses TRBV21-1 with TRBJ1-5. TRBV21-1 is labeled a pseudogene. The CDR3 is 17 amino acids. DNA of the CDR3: TGTGCCAGCAGCAAATTTGGGCGGGTGGTTAGCAATCAGCCCCAGCATTTT. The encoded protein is CASSKFGRVVSNQPQHF.

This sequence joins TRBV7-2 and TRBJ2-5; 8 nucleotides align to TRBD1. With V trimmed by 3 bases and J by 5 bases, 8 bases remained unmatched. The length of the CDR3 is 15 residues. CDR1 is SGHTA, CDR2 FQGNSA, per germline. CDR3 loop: CASSFDRGFWETQYF. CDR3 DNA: TGTGCCAGCAGCTTCGACAGGGGTTTTTGGGAGACCCAGTACTTC.

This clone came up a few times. CDR3 amino acids: CSVENPRRGGLQFF. In DNA, the CDR3 is TGCAGCGTTGAAAACCCGCGGCGGGGGGGCCTACAGTTCTTC. The chain is built from TRBV29-1 and TRBJ2-1; 9 nucleotides align to TRBD2. The CDR3 is made up of 14 amino acids. Germline V lookup: CDR1 SQVTM, CDR2 ANQGSEA. V trimming: 2 bases; J trimming: 13 bases; junction bases outside the gene matches: 12.

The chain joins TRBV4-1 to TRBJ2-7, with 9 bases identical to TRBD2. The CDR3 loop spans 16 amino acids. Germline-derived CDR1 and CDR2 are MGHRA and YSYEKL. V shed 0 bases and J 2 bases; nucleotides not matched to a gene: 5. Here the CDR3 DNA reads TGCGCCAGCAGCCAAGATTGGTCTAGCGGGACCTACGAGCAGTACTTC. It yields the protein CASSQDWSSGTYEQYF.

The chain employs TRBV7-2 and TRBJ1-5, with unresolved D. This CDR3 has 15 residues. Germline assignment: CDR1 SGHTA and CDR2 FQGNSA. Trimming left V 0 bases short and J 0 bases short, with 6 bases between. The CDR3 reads CASSLATVSNQPQHF. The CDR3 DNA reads TGTGCCAGCAGCTTAGCCACAGTTAGCAATCAGCCCCAGCATTTT. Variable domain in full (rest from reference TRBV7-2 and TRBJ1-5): GAGVSQSPSNKVTEKGKDVELRCDPISGHTALYWYRQSLGQGLEFLIYFQGNSAPDKSGLPSDRFSAERTGGSVSTLTIQRTQQEDSAVYLCASSLATVSNQPQHFGDGTRLSIL.

The CDR3 reads CASSSMQRAVAGELFF. CDR3 DNA: TGTGCCAGCAGCTCGATGCAGAGGGCGGTGGCGGGGGAGCTGTTTTTT. The rearrangement joins TRBV7-2 to TRBJ2-2; TRBD2 might be the D (5 bases). V was shortened by 4 bases and J by 8 bases, with 20 bases between the two germline ends. The CDR3 spans 16 residues. The V gene's germline CDR1 is SGHTA and CDR2 FQGNSA. Full variable domain (remainder filled in from reference TRBV7-2 and TRBJ2-2): GAGVSQSPSNKVTEKGKDVELRCDPISGHTALYWYRQSLGQGLEFLIYFQGNSAPDKSGLPSDRFSAERTGGSVSTLTIQRTQQEDSAVYLCASSSMQRAVAGELFFGEGSRLTVL.

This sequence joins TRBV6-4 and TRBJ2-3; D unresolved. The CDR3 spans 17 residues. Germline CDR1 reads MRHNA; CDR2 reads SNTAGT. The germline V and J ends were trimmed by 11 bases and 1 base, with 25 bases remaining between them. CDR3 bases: TGTGCCGCAGCGTGTCGCCGCTTGGTGGTCCGCACAGATACGCAGTATTTT. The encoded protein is CAAACRRLVVRTDTQYF.

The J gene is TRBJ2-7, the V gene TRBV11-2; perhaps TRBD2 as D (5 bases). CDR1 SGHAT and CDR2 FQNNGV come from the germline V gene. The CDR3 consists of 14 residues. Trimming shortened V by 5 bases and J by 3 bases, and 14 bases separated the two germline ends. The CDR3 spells CASSPGIQRYEQYF. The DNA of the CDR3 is TGTGCCAGCAGCCCCGGGATTCAACGCTACGAGCAGTACTTC.

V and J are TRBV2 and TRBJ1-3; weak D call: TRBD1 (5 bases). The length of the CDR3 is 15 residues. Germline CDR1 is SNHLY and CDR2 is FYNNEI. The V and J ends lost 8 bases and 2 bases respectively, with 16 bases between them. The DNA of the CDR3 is TGTGCCAGCTCCCCTACAGGTGGAACTGGAAACACCATATATTTT. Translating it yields CASSPTGGTGNTIYF.

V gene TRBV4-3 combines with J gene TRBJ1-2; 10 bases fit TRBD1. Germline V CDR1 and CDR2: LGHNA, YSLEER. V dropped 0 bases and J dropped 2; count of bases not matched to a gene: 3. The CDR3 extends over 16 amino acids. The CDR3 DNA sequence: TGCGCCAGCAGCCAAGATAGGACAGGGGGAAACTATGGCTACACCTTC. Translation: CASSQDRTGGNYGYTF.

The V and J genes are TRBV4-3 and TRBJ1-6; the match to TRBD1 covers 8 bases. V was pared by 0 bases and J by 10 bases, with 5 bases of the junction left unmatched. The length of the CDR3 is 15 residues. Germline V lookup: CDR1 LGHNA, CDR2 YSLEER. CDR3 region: CASSQDRGRESPLHF. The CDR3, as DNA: TGCGCCAGCAGCCAAGACAGGGGGCGCGAATCACCCCTCCACTTT.

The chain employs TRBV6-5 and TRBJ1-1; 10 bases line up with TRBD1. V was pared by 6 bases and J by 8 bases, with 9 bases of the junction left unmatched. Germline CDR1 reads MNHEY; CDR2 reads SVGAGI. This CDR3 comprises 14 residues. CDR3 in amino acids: CASSPDRGPSEAFF. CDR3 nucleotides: TGTGCCAGCAGCCCCGACAGGGGGCCTTCCGAAGCTTTCTTT.

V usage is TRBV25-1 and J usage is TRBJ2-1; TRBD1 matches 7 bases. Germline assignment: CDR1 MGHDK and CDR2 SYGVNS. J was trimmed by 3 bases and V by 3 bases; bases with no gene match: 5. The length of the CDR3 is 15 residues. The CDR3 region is CASSETDRDYNEQFF. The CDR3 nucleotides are TGTGCCAGCAGTGAGACCGACAGGGACTACAATGAGCAGTTCTTC. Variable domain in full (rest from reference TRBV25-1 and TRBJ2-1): EADIYQTPRYLVIGTGKKITLECSQTMGHDKMYWYQQDPGMELHLIHYSYGVNSTEKGDLSSESTVSRIRTEHFPLTLESARPSHTSQYLCASSETDRDYNEQFFGPGTRLTVL.

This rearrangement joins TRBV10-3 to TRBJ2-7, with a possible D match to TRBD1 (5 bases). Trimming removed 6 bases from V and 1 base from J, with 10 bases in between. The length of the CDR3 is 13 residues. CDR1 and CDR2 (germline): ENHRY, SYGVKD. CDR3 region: CAISPGLSYEQYF. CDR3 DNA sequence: TGTGCCATCAGCCCAGGGCTTTCCTACGAGCAGTACTTC.

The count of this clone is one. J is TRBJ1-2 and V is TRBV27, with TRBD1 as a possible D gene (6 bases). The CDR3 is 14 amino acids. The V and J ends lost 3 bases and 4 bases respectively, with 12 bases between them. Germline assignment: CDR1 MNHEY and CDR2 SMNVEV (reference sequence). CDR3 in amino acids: CASSFLGQPYGYTF. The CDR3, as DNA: TGTGCCAGCAGTTTCCTTGGACAGCCCTATGGCTACACCTTC.

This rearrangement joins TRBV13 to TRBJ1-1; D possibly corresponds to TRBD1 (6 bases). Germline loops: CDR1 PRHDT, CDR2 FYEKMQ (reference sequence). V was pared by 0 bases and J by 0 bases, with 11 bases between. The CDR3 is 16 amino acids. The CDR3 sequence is CASSLGGQLVNTEAFF. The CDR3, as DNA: TGTGCCAGCAGCTTAGGTGGACAGTTAGTGAACACTGAAGCTTTCTTT.

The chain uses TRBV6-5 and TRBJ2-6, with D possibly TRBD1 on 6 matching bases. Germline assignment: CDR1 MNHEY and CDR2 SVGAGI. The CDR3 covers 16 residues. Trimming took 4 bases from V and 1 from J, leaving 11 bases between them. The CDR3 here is CASSFLTGSGANVLTF. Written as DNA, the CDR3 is TGTGCCAGCAGTTTTCTTACAGGGTCTGGGGCCAACGTCCTGACTTTC.

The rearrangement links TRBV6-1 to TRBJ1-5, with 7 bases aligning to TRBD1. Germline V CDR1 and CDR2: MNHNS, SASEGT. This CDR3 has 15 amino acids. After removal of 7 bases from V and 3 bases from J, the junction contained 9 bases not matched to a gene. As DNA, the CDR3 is TGTGCCAGCATTGACAACAGGGGACTCAATCAGCCCCAGCATTTT. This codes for CASIDNRGLNQPQHF.

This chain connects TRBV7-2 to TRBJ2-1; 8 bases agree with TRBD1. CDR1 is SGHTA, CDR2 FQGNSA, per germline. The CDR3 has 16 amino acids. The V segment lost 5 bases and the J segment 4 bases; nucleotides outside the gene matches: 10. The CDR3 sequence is CASSPRSRGPYNEQFF. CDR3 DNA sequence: TGTGCCAGCAGCCCTAGGTCCAGGGGGCCTTACAATGAGCAGTTCTTC. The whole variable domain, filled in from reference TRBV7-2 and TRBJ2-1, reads GAGVSQSPSNKVTEKGKDVELRCDPISGHTALYWYRQSLGQGLEFLIYFQGNSAPDKSGLPSDRFSAERTGGSVSTLTIQRTQQEDSAVYLCASSPRSRGPYNEQFFGPGTRLTVL.

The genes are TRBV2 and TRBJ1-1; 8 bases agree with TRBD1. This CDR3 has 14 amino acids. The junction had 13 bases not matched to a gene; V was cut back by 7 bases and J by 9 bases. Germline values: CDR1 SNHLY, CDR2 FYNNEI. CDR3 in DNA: TGTGCCAGCATAAAGGACAGGGTGATTTTTAAAGCTTTCTTT. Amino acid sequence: CASIKDRVIFKAFF.

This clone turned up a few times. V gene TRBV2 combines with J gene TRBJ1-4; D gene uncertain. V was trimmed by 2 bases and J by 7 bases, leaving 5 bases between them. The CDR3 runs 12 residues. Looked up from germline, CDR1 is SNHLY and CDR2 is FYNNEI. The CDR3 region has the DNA TGTGCCAGCAGTGAACTTTTTGAAAAACTGTTTTTT. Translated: CASSELFEKLFF.

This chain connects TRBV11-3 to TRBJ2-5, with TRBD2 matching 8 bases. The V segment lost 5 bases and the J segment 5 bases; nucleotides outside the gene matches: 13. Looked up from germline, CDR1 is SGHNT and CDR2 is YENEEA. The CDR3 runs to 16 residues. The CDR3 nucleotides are TGTGCCAGCAGCGAATCCGGGACTAGTGTGGATGAGACCCAGTACTTC. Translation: CASSESGTSVDETQYF.